This passage covers 25 T cell receptor beta chains from one sample sequenced in a study of Ad26.COV2.S vaccination and SARS-CoV-2 variants. As to treatment: 15 to 20 received Ad26.COV2.S at low or high dose, single or two shots; about 5 received placebo; per-sample allocation not given. Repertoires come from day 63 after the first vaccine or placebo injection. Method: immunoSEQ multiplex PCR; TCRdb's copy keeps in-frame clones and lacks some. The sample lists about 440,000 clones, roughly 88% occurring once. Material: peripheral blood, obtained in a trial of Ad26.COV2.S vaccine versus placebo. Every receptor here comes from a person between 18 and 60 years old who received the Ad26.COV2.S COVID-19 vaccine or a placebo.

This clone was seen only a few times. This chain uses TRBV5-6 with TRBJ2-7; 10 nucleotides agree with TRBD2. Germline V gene sequence: CDR1 SGHDT, CDR2 YYEEEE. V was clipped by 4 bases and J by 4 bases; unmatched bases: 8. The CDR3 extends over 15 amino acids. CDR3 DNA: TGTGCCAGCAGCCTCGGACTAGCGGACATTTACGAGCAGTACTTC. This translates into CASSLGLADIYEQYF.

V usage is TRBV7-9 and J usage is TRBJ2-5, with 12 bases lining up with TRBD2. The CDR3 contains 16 residues. V dropped 1 base and J dropped 5; count of bases not matched to a gene: 5. Germline V CDR1 and CDR2: SEHNR, FQNEAQ (reference sequence). The CDR3 DNA sequence: TGTGCCAGCAGCTTAGGAAGACTAGCGGGAGTGGAGACCCAGTACTTC. Translated, it gives CASSLGRLAGVETQYF.

V gene TRBV9 combines with J gene TRBJ2-1; D unclear. This CDR3 comprises 18 residues. Germline values: CDR1 SGDLS, CDR2 YYNGEE. V lost 0 bases and J lost 4, with 20 bases in between. CDR3 sequence reads: CASSVVGETAIKYNEQFF. The CDR3 DNA reads as TGTGCCAGCAGCGTAGTTGGCGAGACGGCTATAAAGTACAATGAGCAGTTCTTC. The full variable domain, in which reference TRBV9 and TRBJ2-1 provide the parts outside the CDR3, is DSGVTQTPKHLITATGQRVTLRCSPRSGDLSVYWYQQSLDQGLQFLIQYYNGEERAKGNILERFSAQQFPDLHSELNLSSLELGDSALYFCASSVVGETAIKYNEQFFGPGTRLTVL.

The chain has TRBV25-1 and TRBJ1-1; D is possibly TRBD1 (6 bases). Germline V gene lookup returns CDR1 MGHDK and CDR2 SYGVNS. The germline V and J ends were trimmed by 4 bases and 4 bases, with 10 bases remaining between them. The CDR3 spans 13 residues. This CDR3 is CASSGTGPTEAFF. Here the CDR3 DNA reads TGTGCCAGCAGTGGAACAGGGCCCACTGAAGCTTTCTTT.

The rearrangement links TRBV15 to TRBJ2-5; either TRBD1 or TRBD2 may supply D (5 bases each). The ends were cut back, 0 bases at V and 3 bases at J, with 11 bases in the middle. The germline CDR1 and CDR2 sequences are LNHNV and YYDKDF (reference sequence). The CDR3 is 15 residues long. CDR3 sequence: CATSRDQGPEETQYF. The CDR3 coding sequence is TGTGCCACCAGCAGAGATCAGGGACCGGAAGAGACCCAGTACTTC.

V usage is TRBV7-3 and J usage is TRBJ2-3, with TRBD2 as a possible D gene (6 bases). This CDR3 region has 14 residues. CDR1 is SGHTA, CDR2 FQGTGA, per germline. Trimming removed 5 bases at V and 5 bases at J, with 14 bases between. CDR3 nucleotide sequence: TGTGCCAGCAGCCTCGGAGGGCCGGGAGATACGCAGTATTTT. Its protein product is CASSLGGPGDTQYF.

V gene TRBV24-1 combines with J gene TRBJ2-1, with 7 bases identical to TRBD2. The CDR3 runs to 15 residues. V shed 1 base and J 5 bases; nucleotides not matched to a gene: 4. Germline V gene lookup returns CDR1 KGHDR and CDR2 SFDVKD. The CDR3 spells CATSDFASGDNEQFF. Here the CDR3 DNA reads TGTGCCACCAGTGATTTTGCTAGCGGAGACAATGAGCAGTTCTTC.

For this clone: This same CDR3 is encoded by further DNA sequences in the sample. The chain carries TRBV4-2 and TRBJ2-5; D is unresolved. V was clipped by 3 bases and J by 1 base, with 6 bases between them. Germline assignment: CDR1 LGHNA and CDR2 YNFKEQ. The CDR3 is made up of 13 amino acids. The CDR3 reads CASSQGSQETQYF. The CDR3 bases are TGTGCCAGCAGCCAGGGAAGCCAAGAGACCCAGTACTTC.

Regarding this clone: The junction differs from germline at one of its ends, possibly a read error. This chain connects TRBV12-3 or TRBV12-4 to TRBJ2-5, with D possibly matching TRBD1 (6 bases). The CDR3 is 12 residues long. The CDR3 sequence: CASSLRGTTLYF. The CDR3 DNA sequence: TGTGCCAGCAGTTTAAGGGGGACAACCCTGTACTTC.

The V and J genes are TRBV2 and TRBJ1-4, with 9 bases identical to TRBD1. The CDR3 consists of 14 residues. CDR1 and CDR2 from the germline V gene are SNHLY and FYNNEI. V lost 7 bases to trimming and J lost 7 bases; unmatched junction nucleotides: 7. This chain's CDR3 is CASTLTGGGEKLFF. CDR3 nucleotide sequence: TGTGCCAGCACCCTAACAGGGGGCGGTGAAAAACTGTTTTTT.

The CDR3 bases are TGTGCCAGAAGACCCTTACGTCAGCCCCAGCATTTT. Translated, it gives CARRPLRQPQHF. J is TRBJ1-5 and V is TRBV9; D not certain. Looked up from germline, CDR1 is SGDLS and CDR2 is YYNGEE. Between the trimmed V and J ends, which lost 8 bases and 6 bases, there was a span of 12 bases. There are 12 residues in the CDR3.

The chain is built from TRBV9 and TRBJ1-4; D remains unclear. CDR3 size: 15 residues. V lost 0 bases, J lost 0 bases, and 6 bases lay in between. Germline CDR1 SGDLS, CDR2 YYNGEE. In DNA form, the CDR3 reads TGTGCCAGCAGCGTAGGGCTCGCAACTAATGAAAAACTGTTTTTT. Amino acid sequence: CASSVGLATNEKLFF.

The chain uses TRBV30 and TRBJ2-5, with a weak D call TRBD2 (6 bases). The CDR3 contains 13 residues. Germline CDR1 and CDR2: GTSNPN and SVGIG (reference sequence). Trimming removed 7 bases at V and 3 bases at J, with 15 bases between. The CDR3 DNA is TGTGCCTTCCTAGGGCGGGACGAAGAGACCCAGTACTTC. Translating gives CAFLGRDEETQYF.

This sequence joins TRBV7-2 and TRBJ2-2; 7 nucleotides line up with TRBD2. CDR3 length equals 17 residues. Germline V CDR1 and CDR2: SGHTA, FQGNSA. The junction had 7 bases not matched to a gene; V was cut back by 0 bases and J by 3 bases. CDR3 protein: CASSLALQRDHTGELFF. CDR3 bases: TGTGCCAGCAGCTTAGCGTTACAGCGGGACCACACCGGGGAGCTGTTTTTT.

The DNA of the CDR3 is TGCGCCAGCAGTCCAGGACAACCTAAAGAGACCCAGTACTTC. Translated, it gives CASSPGQPKETQYF. This rearrangement joins TRBV5-1 to TRBJ2-5; possible D gene TRBD1, 5 bases. Deletions cut 5 bases from V and 3 bases from J, with 14 bases between. The CDR3 loop spans 14 amino acids. Germline CDR1 SGHRS, CDR2 YFSETQ. The full variable domain, in which reference TRBV5-1 and TRBJ2-5 provide the parts outside the CDR3, is KAGVTQTPRYLIKTRGQQVTLSCSPISGHRSVSWYQQTPGQGLQFLFEYFSETQRNKGNFPGRFSGRQFSNSRSEMNVSTLELGDSALYLCASSPGQPKETQYFGPGTRLLVL.

The rearrangement links TRBV2 to TRBJ2-2; 7 nucleotides line up with TRBD2. This CDR3 contains 15 residues. V lost 4 bases and J lost 5; bases outside the gene matches: 7. The germline CDR1 and CDR2 sequences are SNHLY and FYNNEI. CDR3 sequence: CASSVAGVGTGELFF. In nucleotides, the CDR3 is TGTGCCAGCAGTGTTGCGGGAGTAGGGACCGGGGAGCTGTTTTTT.

The chain has TRBV2 and TRBJ2-1, with 13 bases matching TRBD2. The junction had 5 bases not matched to a gene; V was cut back by 4 bases and J by 5 bases. This CDR3 has 16 amino acids. The V gene's germline CDR1 is SNHLY and CDR2 FYNNEI. In nucleotides, the CDR3 is TGTGCCAGCAGTGGGGGACTAGCGGGAAATGACAATGAGCAGTTCTTC. Protein: CASSGGLAGNDNEQFF.

The rearrangement links TRBV20-1 to TRBJ2-3, with TRBD1 identical over 7 bases. CDR3 length: 16 residues. V lost 3 bases and J lost 0; bases outside the gene matches: 9. In germline, CDR1 is DFQATT, CDR2 SNEGSKA (reference sequence). The CDR3, as DNA: TGCAGTGCTAGTGGGACAGCGGACGCCAGCACAGATACGCAGTATTTT. It encodes CSASGTADASTDTQYF.

The V call is TRBV5-4, the J call TRBJ2-7; 12 positions agree with TRBD2. Germline V gene lookup returns CDR1 SGHNT and CDR2 YYREEE (reference sequence). Trimming removed 4 bases from V and 6 bases from J; junction bases left unmatched: 5. The CDR3 covers 14 residues. The DNA of the CDR3 is TGTGCCAGCAGCCCTAGCGGGAGGGCCCCCGAGCAGTACTTC. Amino acids: CASSPSGRAPEQYF.

V and J are TRBV10-2 and TRBJ2-1; D uncertain. Germline V gene sequence: CDR1 WSHSY, CDR2 SAAADI. Trimming cost V 6 bases and J 4 bases, with 10 bases left between them. The CDR3 is 13 residues long. CDR3 coding DNA: TGCGCCAGCAGCGCAGGACCTTACAATGAGCAGTTCTTC. Residues: CASSAGPYNEQFF.

At least ten counts were recorded for this clone. The genes are TRBV6-4 and TRBJ2-3, with D possibly matching TRBD2 (6 bases). Per germline, CDR1 MRHNA and CDR2 SNTAGT. This CDR3 contains 16 residues. The V end was cut by 0 bases, the J end by 4 bases, with 14 bases between. This CDR3 is CASSDSSGGGSDTQYF. The CDR3 DNA is TGTGCCAGCAGTGACTCGAGTGGTGGAGGGTCAGATACGCAGTATTTT.

V and J are TRBV4-3 and TRBJ1-1; the D is unclear. Between the trimmed V and J ends, which lost 0 bases and 3 bases, there was a span of 5 bases. Germline CDR1 is LGHNA and CDR2 is YSLEER. This CDR3 contains 13 residues. Here the CDR3 reads CASSQDYYTEAFF. As DNA, the CDR3 is TGCGCCAGCAGCCAAGATTACTACACTGAAGCTTTCTTT.

The rearrangement links TRBV7-9 to TRBJ1-5, with D perhaps matching TRBD1 (5 bases). The germline gives CDR1 SEHNR, CDR2 FQNEAQ (reference sequence). The CDR3 is 16 residues long. The V end was cut by 5 bases, the J end by 1 base, with 15 bases between. The CDR3 sequence: CASSDGRQGSNQPQHF. Written as DNA, the CDR3 is TGTGCCAGCAGCGACGGCAGGCAGGGAAGCAATCAGCCCCAGCATTTT.

The chain has TRBV29-1 and TRBJ1-1; no clear D gene. Trimming pared 6 bases from V and 1 base from J, leaving 9 bases between. The CDR3 spans 12 residues. CDR1 and CDR2 (germline): SQVTM, ANQGSEA. In DNA form, the CDR3 reads TGCAGCGTCGCGGCCTCGAACACTGAAGCTTTCTTT. It translates to CSVAASNTEAFF.

This sequence joins TRBV21-1 and TRBJ2-7. TRBV21-1 is tagged as a pseudogene. CDR3 length: 15 amino acids. This CDR3 is CASSKFGNLRYEQYF. The CDR3, as DNA: TGTGCCAGCAGCAAATTTGGGAACCTACGTTACGAGCAGTACTTC.